The 7 T cell receptor beta chains below come from one sample, sequenced in a study of cytomegalovirus exposure and HLA in healthy donors. Sequencing was performed with immunoSEQ multiplex PCR; in TCRdb, only in-frame clones are kept and a portion is missing. This table has roughly 330,000 clones, roughly nine tenths appearing once. The sequencing sample was made of PBMCs. The receptor set was obtained from a woman between 25 and 40 years old in good health and CMV-seropositive.

Of note for this clone: Other nucleotide sequences in the sample specify the same CDR3. The chain carries TRBV27 and TRBJ1-2; D is unresolved. The V gene lost 3 bases and the J gene lost 2 bases, with 7 bases spanning the gap. Germline V gene lookup returns CDR1 MNHEY and CDR2 SMNVEV (reference sequence). CDR3 length equals 13 residues. CDR3 amino acids: CASSLRQNYGYTF. The CDR3 nucleotides read TGTGCCAGCAGTTTGAGGCAGAACTATGGCTACACCTTC.

The rearrangement links TRBV5-1 to TRBJ2-3; 7 nucleotides agree with TRBD2. The CDR3 runs 15 residues. The germline V gene has CDR1 SGHRS and CDR2 YFSETQ. Trimming at V came to 5 bases and at J to 0 bases, leaving 6 bases not matched to a gene. CDR3 amino acids: CASRSGTTSTDTQYF. As DNA, the CDR3 is TGCGCCAGCAGGAGCGGGACTACTAGCACAGATACGCAGTATTTT.

The chain employs TRBV4-3 and TRBJ2-1; 7 bases line up with TRBD2. CDR1 LGHNA and CDR2 YSLEER come from the germline V gene. V trimming: 6 bases; J trimming: 0 bases; junction bases outside the gene matches: 5. The CDR3 loop spans 15 amino acids. The CDR3 is CASRTSSSSYNEQFF. CDR3 DNA: TGCGCCAGCAGGACTAGCTCGAGCTCCTACAATGAGCAGTTCTTC.

The chain carries TRBV7-2 and TRBJ2-3; D is unresolved. The ends were cut back, 2 bases at V and 0 bases at J, with 18 bases in the middle. The CDR3 contains 18 residues. The germline CDR1 and CDR2 sequences are SGHTA and FQGNSA. CDR3 in amino acids: CASSLSPAILSSTDTQYF. The CDR3 bases are TGTGCCAGCAGCTTATCCCCCGCCATCCTGTCTAGCACAGATACGCAGTATTTT.

As to this clone: Relative to the germline gene, one junction end is altered; a read error may explain this. The chain recombines TRBV13 with TRBJ2-7; 8 bases fit TRBD2. CDR3 size: 14 residues. CDR1 PRHDT and CDR2 FYEKMQ come from the germline V gene (reference sequence). The CDR3 loop reads CASSERESSYERYF. DNA of the CDR3: TGTGCCAGCAGCGAGCGGGAGAGCTCCTACGAGCGGTACTTC.

The rearrangement uses TRBV27 and TRBJ2-7; 9 nucleotides match TRBD1. The CDR3 runs 14 residues. Per the germline V gene, CDR1 is MNHEY and CDR2 is SMNVEV (reference sequence). The V gene end was trimmed by 5 bases and the J gene end by 5 bases; junction bases not matched to a gene: 7. The CDR3 protein is CASSTGTGLNEQYF. The CDR3, as DNA: TGTGCCAGCAGTACCGGGACAGGGTTGAACGAGCAGTACTTC.

The chain carries TRBV13 and TRBJ2-7; D may match TRBD1 or TRBD2 (6 bases each). Germline-derived CDR1 and CDR2 are PRHDT and FYEKMQ (reference sequence). V lost 5 bases to trimming and J lost 3 bases, with 17 bases between them. CDR3 length: 15 residues. DNA of the CDR3: TGTGCCAGCAGCAAGGGACCCAGGGGACTCTACGAGCAGTACTTC. This encodes CASSKGPRGLYEQYF.